The present TCR beta chain was sequenced within a study of cytomegalovirus exposure and HLA in healthy donors. The PCR was carried out with 60 Vbeta primers and 13 Jbeta primers. Clones were read by immunoSEQ multiplex PCR, and TCRdb kept only the in-frame ones, dropping some. The sample consists of some 140,000 clones, 60% to 80% of them appearing once. The sequencing input was PBMCs. The TCR comes from a man aged 25-45 years in good health and CMV-seropositive.

In DNA, the CDR3 is TGCGCCAGCAGCAGCAAGACTAGCGGCAGCACAGATACGCAGTATTTT. This gives the protein CASSSKTSGSTDTQYF. The gene calls are TRBV5-1 and TRBJ2-3; 9 bases agree with TRBD2. This CDR3 is built from 16 residues. The V gene's germline CDR1 is SGHRS and CDR2 YFSETQ. V lost 4 bases to trimming and J lost 0 bases; unmatched junction nucleotides: 6.